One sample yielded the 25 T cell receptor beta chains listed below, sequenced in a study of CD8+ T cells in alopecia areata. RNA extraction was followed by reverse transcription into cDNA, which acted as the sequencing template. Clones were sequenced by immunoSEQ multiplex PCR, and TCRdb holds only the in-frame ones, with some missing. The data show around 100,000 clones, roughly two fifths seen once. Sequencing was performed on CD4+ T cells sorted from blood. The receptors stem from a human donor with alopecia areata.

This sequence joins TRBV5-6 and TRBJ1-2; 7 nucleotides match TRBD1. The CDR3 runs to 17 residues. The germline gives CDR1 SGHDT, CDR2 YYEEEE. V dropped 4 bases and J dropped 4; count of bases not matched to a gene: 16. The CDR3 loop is CASSMDRRRLHGYGYTF. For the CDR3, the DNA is TGTGCCAGCAGCATGGACAGGCGTAGACTTCATGGCTATGGCTACACCTTC.

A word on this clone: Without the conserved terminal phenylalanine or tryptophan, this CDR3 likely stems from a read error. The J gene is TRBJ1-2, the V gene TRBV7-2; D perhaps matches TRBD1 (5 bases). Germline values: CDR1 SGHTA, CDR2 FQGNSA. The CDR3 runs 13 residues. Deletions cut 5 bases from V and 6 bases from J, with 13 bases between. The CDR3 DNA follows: TGTGCCAGCAGCCCCCCACGGGGGGATGGCTACACCCTC. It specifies CASSPPRGDGYTL.

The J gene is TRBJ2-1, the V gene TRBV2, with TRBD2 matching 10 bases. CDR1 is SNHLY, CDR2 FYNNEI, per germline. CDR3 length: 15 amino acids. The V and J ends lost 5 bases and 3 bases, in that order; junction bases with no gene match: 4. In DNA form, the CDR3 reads TGTGCCAGCAGTTCTAGCGGGGGACGCTACAATGAGCAGTTCTTC. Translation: CASSSSGGRYNEQFF. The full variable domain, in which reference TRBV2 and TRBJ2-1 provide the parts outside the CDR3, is EPEVTQTPSHQVTQMGQEVILRCVPISNHLYFYWYRQILGQKVEFLVSFYNNEISEKSEIFDDQFSVERPDGSNFTLKIRSTKLEDSAMYFCASSSSGGRYNEQFFGPGTRLTVL.

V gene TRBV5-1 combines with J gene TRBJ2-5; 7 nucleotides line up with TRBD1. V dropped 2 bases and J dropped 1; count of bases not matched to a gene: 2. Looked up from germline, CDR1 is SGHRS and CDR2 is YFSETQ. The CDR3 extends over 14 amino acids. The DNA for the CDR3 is TGCGCCAGCAGCTTAGACAGGGCCCAAGAGACCCAGTACTTC. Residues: CASSLDRAQETQYF.

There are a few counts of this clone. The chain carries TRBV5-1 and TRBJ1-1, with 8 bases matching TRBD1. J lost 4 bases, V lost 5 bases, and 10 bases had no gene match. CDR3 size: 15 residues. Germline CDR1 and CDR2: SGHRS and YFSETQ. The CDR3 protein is CASRPDRVGSTEAFF. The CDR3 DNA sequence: TGCGCCAGCAGACCGGACAGGGTGGGCAGCACTGAAGCTTTCTTT.

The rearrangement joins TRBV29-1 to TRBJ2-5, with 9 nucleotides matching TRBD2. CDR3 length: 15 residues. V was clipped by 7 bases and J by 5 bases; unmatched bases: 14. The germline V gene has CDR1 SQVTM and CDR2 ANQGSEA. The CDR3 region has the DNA TGCAGCGGTTGTTCGGGGCTAGCGGGGTGGGAGACCCAGTACTTC. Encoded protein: CSGCSGLAGWETQYF.

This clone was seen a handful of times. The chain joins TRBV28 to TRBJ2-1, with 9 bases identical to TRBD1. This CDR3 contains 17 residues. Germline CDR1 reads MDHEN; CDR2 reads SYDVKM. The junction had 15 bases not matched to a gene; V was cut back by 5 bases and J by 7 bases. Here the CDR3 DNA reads TGTGCCAGCAGTGCCCCACCCGGGACAGGGCTTTTGAATGAGCAGTTCTTC. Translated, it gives CASSAPPGTGLLNEQFF.

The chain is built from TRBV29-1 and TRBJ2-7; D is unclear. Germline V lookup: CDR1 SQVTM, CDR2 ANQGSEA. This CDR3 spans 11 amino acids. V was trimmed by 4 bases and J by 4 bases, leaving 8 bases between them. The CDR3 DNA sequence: TGCAGCGTTGGATCGGTTTACGAGCAGTACTTC. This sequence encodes CSVGSVYEQYF.

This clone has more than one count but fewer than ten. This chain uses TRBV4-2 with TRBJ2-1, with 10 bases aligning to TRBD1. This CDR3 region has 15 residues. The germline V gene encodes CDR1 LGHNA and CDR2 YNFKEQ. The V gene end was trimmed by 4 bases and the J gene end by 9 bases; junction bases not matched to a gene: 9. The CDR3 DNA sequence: TGTGCCAGCAGCCCACTTGACAGGGGGCGCGGTGAGCAGTTCTTC. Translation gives CASSPLDRGRGEQFF.

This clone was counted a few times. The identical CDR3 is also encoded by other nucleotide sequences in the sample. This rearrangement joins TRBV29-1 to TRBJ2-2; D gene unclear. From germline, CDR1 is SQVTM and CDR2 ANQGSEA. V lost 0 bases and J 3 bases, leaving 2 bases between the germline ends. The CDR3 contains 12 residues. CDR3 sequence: CSVEEDTGELFF. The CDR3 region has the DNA TGCAGCGTTGAAGAAGACACCGGGGAGCTGTTTTTT.

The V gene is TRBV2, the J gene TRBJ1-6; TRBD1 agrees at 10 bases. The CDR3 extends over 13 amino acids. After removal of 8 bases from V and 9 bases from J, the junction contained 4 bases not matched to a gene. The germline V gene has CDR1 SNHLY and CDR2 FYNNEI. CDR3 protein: CASGDRGGSPLHF. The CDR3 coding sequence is TGTGCCAGCGGGGACAGGGGAGGTTCACCCCTCCACTTT.

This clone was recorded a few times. The CDR3 DNA follows: TGTGCCTGGAATAGGGGGCGAGATCAGCCCCAGCATTTT. It encodes CAWNRGRDQPQHF. The gene calls are TRBV30 and TRBJ1-5; 7 bases line up with TRBD1. V shed 4 bases, J shed 5 bases, and the junction held 5 bases outside the gene matches. The germline CDR1 and CDR2 sequences are GTSNPN and SVGIG (reference sequence). The CDR3 has 13 residues.

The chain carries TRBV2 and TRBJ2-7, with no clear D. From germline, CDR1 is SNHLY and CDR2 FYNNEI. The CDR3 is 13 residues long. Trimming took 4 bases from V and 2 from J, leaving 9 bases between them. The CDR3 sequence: CASSVGPTYEQYF. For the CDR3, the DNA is TGTGCCAGCAGTGTCGGGCCTACCTACGAGCAGTACTTC.

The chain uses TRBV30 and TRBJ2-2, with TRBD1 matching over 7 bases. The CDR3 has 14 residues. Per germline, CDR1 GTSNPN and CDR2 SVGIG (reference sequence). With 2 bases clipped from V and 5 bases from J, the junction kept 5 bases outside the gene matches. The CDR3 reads CAWSPGQITGELFF. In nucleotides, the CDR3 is TGTGCCTGGAGTCCGGGACAGATAACCGGGGAGCTGTTTTTT.

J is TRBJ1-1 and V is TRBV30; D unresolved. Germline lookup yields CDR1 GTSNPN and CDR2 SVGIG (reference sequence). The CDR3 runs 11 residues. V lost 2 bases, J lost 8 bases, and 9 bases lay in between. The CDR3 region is CAWSPGQEAFF. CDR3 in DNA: TGTGCCTGGAGTCCAGGCCAGGAAGCTTTCTTT.

CDR3 in amino acids: CASSQVNRAAGELFF. The CDR3 DNA is TGTGCCAGCAGCCAAGTAAACAGGGCTGCCGGGGAGCTGTTTTTT. The chain employs TRBV4-2 and TRBJ2-2, with D tentatively TRBD1 (6 bases). This CDR3 is built from 15 residues. Germline V gene sequence: CDR1 LGHNA, CDR2 YNFKEQ. Trimming removed 1 base from V and 6 bases from J, with 12 bases in between.

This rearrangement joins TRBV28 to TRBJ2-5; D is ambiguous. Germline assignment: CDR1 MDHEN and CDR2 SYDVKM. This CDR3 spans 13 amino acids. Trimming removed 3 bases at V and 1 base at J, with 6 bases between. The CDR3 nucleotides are TGTGCCAGCAGTTTTTACACCCAAGAGACCCAGTACTTC. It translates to CASSFYTQETQYF.

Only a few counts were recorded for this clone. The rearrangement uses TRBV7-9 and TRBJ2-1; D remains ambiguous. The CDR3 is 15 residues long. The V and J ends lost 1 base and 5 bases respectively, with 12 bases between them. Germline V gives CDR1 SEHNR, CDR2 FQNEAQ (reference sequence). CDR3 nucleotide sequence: TGTGCCAGCAGCTTAGGACTTACCGGACACAATGAGCAGTTCTTC. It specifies CASSLGLTGHNEQFF.

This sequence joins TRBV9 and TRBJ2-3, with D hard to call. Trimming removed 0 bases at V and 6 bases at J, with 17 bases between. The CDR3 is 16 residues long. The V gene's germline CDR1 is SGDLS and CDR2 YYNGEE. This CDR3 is CASSVVSSSMRDTQYF. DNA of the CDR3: TGTGCCAGCAGCGTAGTATCTAGTTCGATGCGCGATACGCAGTATTTT.

CDR3 sequence (DNA): TGTGCGGTAAAGACAGCGAACTCCTACGAGCAGTACTTC. Translating gives CAVKTANSYEQYF. The rearrangement joins TRBV30 to TRBJ2-7; tentative D call: TRBD1 (5 bases). The CDR3 spans 13 residues. Germline CDR1 GTSNPN, CDR2 SVGIG (reference sequence). The entire variable domain, with the rest obtained from reference TRBV30 and TRBJ2-7, is as follows: SQTIHQWPATLVQPVGSPLSLECTVEGTSNPNLYWYRQAAGRGLQLLFYSVGIGQISSEVPQNLSASRPQDRQFILSSKKLLLSDSGFYLCAVKTANSYEQYFGPGTRLTVT.

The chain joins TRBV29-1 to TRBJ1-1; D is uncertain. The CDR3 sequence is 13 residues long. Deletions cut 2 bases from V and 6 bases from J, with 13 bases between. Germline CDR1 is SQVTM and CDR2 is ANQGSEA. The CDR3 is CSVEMARGSEAFF. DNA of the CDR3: TGCAGCGTTGAAATGGCCAGAGGATCTGAAGCTTTCTTT. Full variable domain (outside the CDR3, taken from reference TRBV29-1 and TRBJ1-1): SAVISQKPSRDICQRGTSLTIQCQVDSQVTMMFWYRQQPGQSLTLIATANQGSEATYESGFVIDKFPISRPNLTFSTLTVSNMSPEDSSIYLCSVEMARGSEAFFGQGTRLTVV.

CDR3 in DNA: TGCGCCAGCAGCTTGGGGACAGCACAAGAGACCCAGTACTTC. Translated: CASSLGTAQETQYF. The V call is TRBV5-1, the J call TRBJ2-5, with D tentatively TRBD1 (6 bases). The CDR3 contains 14 residues. The V end lost 0 bases, the J end lost 2 bases, and 8 bases lay between the germline ends. Germline CDR1 SGHRS, CDR2 YFSETQ.

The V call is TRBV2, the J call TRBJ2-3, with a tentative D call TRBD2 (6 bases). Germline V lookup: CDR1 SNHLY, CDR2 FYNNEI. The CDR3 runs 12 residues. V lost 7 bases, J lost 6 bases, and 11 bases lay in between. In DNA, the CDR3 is TGTGCCAGCATCGGAGGGGCCGATACGCAGTATTTT. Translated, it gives CASIGGADTQYF.

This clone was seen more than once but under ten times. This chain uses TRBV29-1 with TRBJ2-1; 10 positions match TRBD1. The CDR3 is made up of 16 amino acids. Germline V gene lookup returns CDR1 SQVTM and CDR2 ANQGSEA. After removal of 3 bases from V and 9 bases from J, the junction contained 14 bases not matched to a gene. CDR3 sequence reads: CSVDLRGDRGTGEQFF. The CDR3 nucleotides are TGCAGCGTTGATCTTAGGGGGGACAGGGGTACTGGTGAGCAGTTCTTC.

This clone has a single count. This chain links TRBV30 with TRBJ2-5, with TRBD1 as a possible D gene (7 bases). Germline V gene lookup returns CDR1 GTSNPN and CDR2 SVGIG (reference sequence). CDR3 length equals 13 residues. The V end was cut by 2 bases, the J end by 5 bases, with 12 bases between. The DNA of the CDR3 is TGTGCCTGGAGTCAGGGGGGAACGGAGACCCAGTACTTC. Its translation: CAWSQGGTETQYF.